This entry lists 22 T cell receptor beta chains sequenced from one sample in a study of CD4 T cells in relation to SARS-CoV-2 and coronaviruses. These TCRs' antigens remain unknown. Sequenced by immunoSEQ multiplex PCR; TCRdb stores in-frame clones only, minus some. The sample lists approximately 16,000 clones, about 80% occurring once. The unexposed donors gave CD4+ T cells in about 2011-2018, prior to COVID-19. After about 11 days of culture, CD4+ T cells were isolated. Sequenced: CD4+ T cells from PBMCs, cultured in vitro. All receptors come from a human donor in good health.

This clone has only one observation. The chain combines TRBV25-1 with TRBJ2-1; tentatively, D is TRBD2 (6 bases). Germline values: CDR1 MGHDK, CDR2 SYGVNS. The CDR3 totals 13 residues. V lost 8 bases, J lost 4 bases, and 12 bases lay in between. The CDR3 sequence: CASGGSGYNEQFF. The CDR3 DNA follows: TGTGCCAGCGGGGGGAGCGGTTACAATGAGCAGTTCTTC.

The J gene is TRBJ1-4, the V gene TRBV2, with unresolved D. Trimming took off 4 bases at V and 6 bases at J, with 9 bases between the two ends. The CDR3 consists of 13 residues. Germline V lookup: CDR1 SNHLY, CDR2 FYNNEI. CDR3 DNA sequence: TGTGCCAGCAGTGTGCATGCCTATGAAAAACTGTTTTTT. Translation gives CASSVHAYEKLFF.

This chain joins TRBV10-1 and TRBJ2-3; 8 bases agree with TRBD2. The CDR3 runs to 13 residues. In germline, CDR1 is WNHNN, CDR2 SYGVQD (reference sequence). The V gene end was trimmed by 9 bases and the J gene end by 0 bases; junction bases not matched to a gene: 2. CDR3 protein: CASSGASTDTQYF. The CDR3 region has the DNA TGCGCCAGTAGCGGGGCTAGCACAGATACGCAGTATTTT.

The chain uses TRBV11-2 and TRBJ1-1; possible D gene TRBD1, 5 bases. Looked up from germline, CDR1 is SGHAT and CDR2 is FQNNGV. Trimming pared 5 bases from V and 0 bases from J, leaving 7 bases between. The CDR3 sequence is 13 residues long. The CDR3 bases are TGTGCCAGCAGCGCCAGGGTGAACACTGAAGCTTTCTTT. Protein product: CASSARVNTEAFF.

The chain employs TRBV9 and TRBJ2-5; D gene uncertain. Germline CDR1 is SGDLS and CDR2 is YYNGEE. The V gene lost 4 bases and the J gene lost 2 bases, with 15 bases spanning the gap. The CDR3 sequence is 15 residues long. CDR3 loop: CASSPFPAFQETQYF. CDR3 coding DNA: TGTGCCAGCAGCCCCTTTCCGGCATTTCAAGAGACCCAGTACTTC.

This clone is medium-sized by share. Other DNA sequences in this sample translate to the same CDR3. The CDR3 sequence: CASSLVGNSYEQYF. In DNA, the CDR3 is TGTGCCAGCAGCTTAGTGGGGAACTCCTACGAGCAGTACTTC. The chain employs TRBV5-5 and TRBJ2-7, with D unclear. CDR3 length: 14 amino acids. Looked up from germline, CDR1 is SGHKS and CDR2 is YYEKEE (reference sequence). Trimming stripped 2 bases from V and 0 bases from J, with 9 bases between.

V and J are TRBV18 and TRBJ1-1, with 8 bases identical to TRBD1. This CDR3 is built from 16 residues. Trimming took 2 bases from V and 2 from J; bases not matched to a gene: 7. From germline, CDR1 is KGHSH and CDR2 LQKENI. The CDR3 sequence: CASSPRSGGLNTEAFF. The CDR3 DNA is TGTGCCAGCTCACCAAGGTCAGGGGGCCTCAACACTGAAGCTTTCTTT.

The J gene is TRBJ1-2, the V gene TRBV27; no clear D gene. The CDR3 extends over 15 amino acids. Per germline, CDR1 MNHEY and CDR2 SMNVEV (reference sequence). V lost 4 bases to trimming and J lost 2 bases, with 14 bases between them. The CDR3 DNA follows: TGTGCCAGCAGTTCCTTGGTAGGCAACAACTATGGCTACACCTTC. It translates to CASSSLVGNNYGYTF.

This sequence joins TRBV3-1 (or the pseudogene TRBV3-2) and TRBJ2-3; TRBD2 matches 8 bases. V shed 2 bases, J shed 3 bases, and the junction held 7 bases outside the gene matches. Germline assignment: CDR1 LGHDT and CDR2 YNNKEL (reference sequence). The CDR3 loop spans 16 amino acids. The CDR3 loop reads CASSQTAASGTDTQYF. Written as DNA, the CDR3 is TGTGCCAGCAGCCAAACGGCGGCTAGCGGGACAGATACGCAGTATTTT.

The V and J genes are TRBV3-1 (or the pseudogene TRBV3-2) and TRBJ1-4; a possible D gene is TRBD1 (5 bases). The V end was cut by 4 bases, the J end by 3 bases, with 12 bases between. There are 15 residues in the CDR3. CDR1 LGHDT and CDR2 YNNKEL come from the germline V gene (reference sequence). Written as DNA, the CDR3 is TGTGCCAGCAGCCTGCGCCAGGGTGCTAATGAAAAACTGTTTTTT. It specifies CASSLRQGANEKLFF.

This clone occurred a few times. The chain links TRBV10-3 to TRBJ1-5; D is possibly TRBD1 (6 bases). V shed 9 bases and J shed 1 base, with 10 bases lying between them. The germline V gene encodes CDR1 ENHRY and CDR2 SYGVKD. This CDR3 has 13 residues. The CDR3 sequence is CAIQGVSNQPQHF. As DNA, the CDR3 is TGTGCCATACAGGGTGTGAGCAATCAGCCCCAGCATTTT.

V and J are TRBV24-1 and TRBJ1-2, with a possible D match to TRBD1 (5 bases). V was cut by 0 bases and J by 7 bases, with 8 bases left in between. The CDR3 runs to 13 residues. Germline V gene sequence: CDR1 KGHDR, CDR2 SFDVKD. CDR3 DNA: TGTGCCACCAGTGATTTGCAGGGAGGTGGCTACACCTTC. Its protein product is CATSDLQGGGYTF.

V is TRBV11-2 and J is TRBJ2-5; 12 nucleotides align to TRBD1. Germline V gene data show CDR1 as SGHAT and CDR2 as FQNNGV. This CDR3 is 15 amino acids long. J lost 4 bases, V lost 5 bases, and 5 bases had no gene match. For the CDR3, the DNA is TGTGCCAGCAGCACGGGGACAGGGGGCGGAGAGACCCAGTACTTC. It yields the protein CASSTGTGGGETQYF.

The chain employs TRBV7-7 and TRBJ2-2; 10 bases match TRBD2. The trim removed 3 bases at V and 1 base at J, leaving 8 bases unmatched. Germline V CDR1 and CDR2: SSHAT, FNYEAQ (reference sequence). This CDR3 region has 18 residues. The CDR3 spells CASSFRERLAGNTGELFF. DNA of the CDR3: TGTGCCAGCAGCTTTCGTGAAAGACTAGCGGGGAACACCGGGGAGCTGTTTTTT.

This chain links TRBV6-1 with TRBJ1-5, with 8 bases matching TRBD1. V gave up 7 bases and J gave up 3 bases; unmatched junction bases: 8. This CDR3 has 15 residues. Germline V gives CDR1 MNHNS, CDR2 SASEGT. Here the CDR3 reads CASKQDRAINQPQHF. In nucleotides, the CDR3 is TGTGCCAGCAAACAGGACAGGGCTATCAATCAGCCCCAGCATTTT.

The J gene is TRBJ2-2, the V gene TRBV7-3, with 11 bases fitting TRBD2. The V gene's germline CDR1 is SGHTA and CDR2 FQGTGA. The CDR3 extends over 16 amino acids. V gave up 4 bases and J gave up 4 bases; unmatched junction bases: 5. This chain's CDR3 is CASSSLAGAFTGELFF. The CDR3 nucleotides are TGTGCCAGCAGCTCACTAGCGGGAGCGTTCACCGGGGAGCTGTTTTTT.

V and J are TRBV6-5 and TRBJ1-1; the D is unclear. CDR1 is MNHEY, CDR2 SVGAGI, per germline. The CDR3 totals 14 residues. Trimming cost V 3 bases and J 2 bases, with 10 bases left between them. CDR3 residues: CASSYKSGNTEAFF. Here the CDR3 DNA reads TGTGCCAGCAGTTATAAGTCAGGAAACACTGAAGCTTTCTTT.

The rearrangement uses TRBV11-2 and TRBJ2-7; D possibly corresponds to TRBD1 (7 bases). CDR3 length: 14 amino acids. Germline loops: CDR1 SGHAT, CDR2 FQNNGV. V lost 5 bases and J lost 2, with 13 bases in between. The CDR3 loop is CASSTGAGPYEQYF. In nucleotides, the CDR3 is TGTGCCAGCAGCACAGGGGCGGGACCCTACGAGCAGTACTTC. Variable domain in full (rest from reference TRBV11-2 and TRBJ2-7): EAGVAQSPRYKIIEKRQSVAFWCNPISGHATLYWYQQILGQGPKLLIQFQNNGVVDDSQLPKDRFSAERLKGVDSTLKIQPAKLEDSAVYLCASSTGAGPYEQYFGPGTRLTVT.

This clone has more than one count but fewer than ten. The chain uses TRBV2 and TRBJ1-2; D is possibly TRBD1 (5 bases). The germline V gene has CDR1 SNHLY and CDR2 FYNNEI. CDR3 length: 13 amino acids. V dropped 7 bases and J dropped 8 bases, with 17 bases sitting between them. The CDR3 region has the DNA TGTGCCAGCACTGGGGGTAAGGGGAGCGGCTACACCTTC. Amino acids: CASTGGKGSGYTF.

V gene TRBV30 combines with J gene TRBJ2-1, with a possible D match to TRBD2 (6 bases). Germline V gene data show CDR1 as GTSNPN and CDR2 as SVGIG (reference sequence). This CDR3 spans 14 amino acids. The V end was cut by 3 bases, the J end by 3 bases, with 12 bases between. The CDR3 coding sequence is TGTGCCTGGAGAACCGGGACTTACTACAATGAGCAGTTCTTC. Translating it yields CAWRTGTYYNEQFF. The full variable domain, rest sourced from reference TRBV30 and TRBJ2-1, is SQTIHQWPATLVQPVGSPLSLECTVEGTSNPNLYWYRQAAGRGLQLLFYSVGIGQISSEVPQNLSASRPQDRQFILSSKKLLLSDSGFYLCAWRTGTYYNEQFFGPGTRLTVL.

This chain joins TRBV18 and TRBJ2-2, with 7 bases that match TRBD1. Germline V lookup: CDR1 KGHSH, CDR2 LQKENI. The V segment lost 0 bases and the J segment 4 bases; nucleotides outside the gene matches: 2. CDR3 length: 15 amino acids. The CDR3 here is CASSPPGQSTGELFF. CDR3 DNA: TGTGCCAGCTCACCACCGGGACAGAGCACCGGGGAGCTGTTTTTT.

The rearrangement links TRBV19 to TRBJ1-5, with D hard to call. This CDR3 has 14 residues. CDR1 LNHDA and CDR2 SQIVND come from the germline V gene (reference sequence). V lost 2 bases and J lost 5, with 10 bases in between. This CDR3 reads CASSIRGSDQPQHF. In DNA, the CDR3 is TGTGCCAGTAGTATAAGAGGGTCGGATCAGCCCCAGCATTTT.